This TCR beta chain was retrieved from a study of patients and donors after allogeneic stem cell transplantation. One entry per CDR3 protein results from TCRdb running MiXCR on the RT-PCR reads. The data contain roughly 880,000 distinct CDR3 sequences, roughly 18% of them singletons. The germline V gene encodes CDR1 SGHTA and CDR2 FQGNSA. V was cut by 3 bases and J by 2 bases, with 14 bases left in between. This CDR3 is built from 15 residues. The chain couples TRBV7-2 to TRBJ2-7; either TRBD1 or TRBD2 may fit D (5 bases each). The TCR was taken from a human donor who was either an allogeneic HSCT recipient or a stem cell or donor lymphocyte infusion donor (not recorded which). It is not recorded whose cells these are; they may come from a transplant donor. The material sequenced was blood, either unsorted or a sorted T cell fraction (not recorded which). The CDR3 DNA sequence: TGTGCCAGCAGCTTCATCCCCAGGGACCCCTACGAGCAGTACTTC. Amino acids: CASSFIPRDPYEQYF.